This is a list of T cell receptor beta chains from one sample in a study of OX40 agonist ivuxolimab in advanced cancers. Sequencing was performed with immunoSEQ multiplex PCR; in TCRdb, only in-frame clones are kept and a portion is missing. The repertoire holds around 50,000 clones, with approximately 71% as singletons. The material was CD4+ or CD8+ T cells sorted from blood, obtained in a trial of the OX40 agonist ivuxolimab. The source is an adult with an advanced solid tumor such as melanoma, head and neck, liver or kidney cancer. Both conserved end residues are part of each CDR3. The D gene is left open where the match is weak.

v_call: TRBV19; d_call: TRBD2; j_call: TRBJ2-7; cdr3_aa: CASAAGGLSYEQYF; cdr3_nt: TGTGCCAGCGCAGCGGGAGGCCTCTCCTACGAGCAGTACTTC
v_call: TRBV7-3; d_call: .; j_call: TRBJ2-3; cdr3_aa: CASSLIGTPVTDTQYF; cdr3_nt: TGTGCCAGCAGCTTAATAGGGACTCCGGTGACAGATACGCAGTATTTT
v_call: TRBV2; d_call: TRBD2; j_call: TRBJ2-7; cdr3_aa: CASSPRTSGSYEQYF; cdr3_nt: TGTGCCAGCAGCCCAAGGACTAGCGGGAGCTACGAGCAGTACTTC
v_call: TRBV7-8; d_call: TRBD1; j_call: TRBJ2-7; cdr3_aa: CASSPGQGSVYEQYF; cdr3_nt: TGTGCCAGCAGCCCCGGACAGGGAAGTGTTTACGAGCAGTACTTC
v_call: TRBV6-1; d_call: TRBD2; j_call: TRBJ2-7; cdr3_aa: CASSETPSKSGRGYEQYF; cdr3_nt: TGTGCCAGCAGTGAAACTCCATCTAAAAGCGGGAGAGGGTACGAGCAGTACTTC
v_call: TRBV28; d_call: .; j_call: TRBJ1-5; cdr3_aa: CASSLYFSGTGNQPQHF; cdr3_nt: TGTGCCAGCAGTTTATATTTTAGCGGGACGGGTAATCAGCCCCAGCATTTT
v_call: TRBV5-4; d_call: .; j_call: TRBJ1-3; cdr3_aa: CASSLGGQGRNTIYF; cdr3_nt: TGTGCCAGCAGCCTAGGTGGCCAGGGGCGAAACACCATATATTTT
v_call: TRBV25-1; d_call: TRBD2; j_call: TRBJ2-1; cdr3_aa: CASSDARAGGYGQFF; cdr3_nt: TGTGCCAGCAGTGATGCCCGAGCGGGAGGGTACGGGCAGTTCTTC
v_call: TRBV28; d_call: .; j_call: TRBJ1-2; cdr3_aa: CASTHPEGNRDGYTF; cdr3_nt: TGTGCCAGCACCCACCCGGAGGGGAACAGGGACGGCTACACCTTC
v_call: TRBV19; d_call: TRBD2; j_call: TRBJ2-5; cdr3_aa: CASSIGTSGRHETQYF; cdr3_nt: TGTGCCAGTAGTATTGGAACTAGCGGGAGACATGAGACCCAGTACTTC
v_call: TRBV10-3; d_call: .; j_call: TRBJ2-5; cdr3_aa: CAIRAEETQYF; cdr3_nt: TGTGCCATCAGGGCAGAAGAGACCCAGTACTTC